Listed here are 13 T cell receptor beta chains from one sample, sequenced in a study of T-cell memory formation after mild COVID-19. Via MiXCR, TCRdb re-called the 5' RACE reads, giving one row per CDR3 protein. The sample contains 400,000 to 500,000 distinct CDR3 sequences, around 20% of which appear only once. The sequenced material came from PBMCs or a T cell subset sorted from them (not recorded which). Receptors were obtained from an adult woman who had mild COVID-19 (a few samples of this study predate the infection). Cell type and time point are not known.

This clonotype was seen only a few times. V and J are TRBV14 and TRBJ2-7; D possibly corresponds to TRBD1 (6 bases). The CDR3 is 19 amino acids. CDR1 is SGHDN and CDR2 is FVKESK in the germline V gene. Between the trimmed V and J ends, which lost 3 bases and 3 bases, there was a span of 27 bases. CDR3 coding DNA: TGTGCCAGCAGCCACGTCCGCCTAACGGGCAGGGGAAGGGGCTACGAGCAGTACTTC. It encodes CASSHVRLTGRGRGYEQYF.

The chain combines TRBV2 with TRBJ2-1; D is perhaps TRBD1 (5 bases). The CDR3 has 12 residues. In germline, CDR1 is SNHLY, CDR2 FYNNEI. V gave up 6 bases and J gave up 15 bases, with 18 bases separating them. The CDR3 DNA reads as TGTGCCAGCAGGGGGCGCCACAATTCGGGGTTCTTC. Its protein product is CASRGRHNSGFF. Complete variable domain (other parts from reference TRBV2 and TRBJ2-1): EPEVTQTPSHQVTQMGQEVILRCVPISNHLYFYWYRQILGQKVEFLVSFYNNEISEKSEIFDDQFSVERPDGSNFTLKIRSTKLEDSAMYFCASRGRHNSGFFGPGTRLTVL.

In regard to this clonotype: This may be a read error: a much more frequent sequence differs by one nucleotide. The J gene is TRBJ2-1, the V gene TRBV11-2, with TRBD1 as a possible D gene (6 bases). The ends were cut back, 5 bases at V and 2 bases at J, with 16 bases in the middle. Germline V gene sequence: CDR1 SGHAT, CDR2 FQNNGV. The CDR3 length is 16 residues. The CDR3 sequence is CASSARGGFPYNEQFF. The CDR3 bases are TGTGCCAGCAGCGCCAGGGGCGGGTTTCCCTACAATGAGCAGTTCTTC.

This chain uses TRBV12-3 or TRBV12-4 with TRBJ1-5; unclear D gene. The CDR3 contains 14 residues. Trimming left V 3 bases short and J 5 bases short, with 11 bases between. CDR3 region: CASSLRGADQPQHF. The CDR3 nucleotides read TGTGCCAGCAGTTTGCGGGGAGCAGATCAGCCCCAGCATTTT.

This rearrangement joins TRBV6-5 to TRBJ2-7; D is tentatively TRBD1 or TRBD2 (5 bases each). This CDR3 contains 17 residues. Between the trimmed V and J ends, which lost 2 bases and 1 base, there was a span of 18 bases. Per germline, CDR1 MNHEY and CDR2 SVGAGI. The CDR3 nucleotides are TGTGCCAGCAGTTACCTTAGGGGCGGGCATTTGTCCTACGAGCAGTACTTC. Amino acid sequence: CASSYLRGGHLSYEQYF.

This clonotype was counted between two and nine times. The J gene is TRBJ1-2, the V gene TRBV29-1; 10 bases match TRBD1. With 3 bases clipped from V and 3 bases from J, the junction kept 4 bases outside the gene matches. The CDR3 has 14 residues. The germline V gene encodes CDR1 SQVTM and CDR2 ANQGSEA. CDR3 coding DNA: TGCAGCGTTGAGACCGGACAGGGGGACTATGGCTACACCTTC. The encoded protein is CSVETGQGDYGYTF.

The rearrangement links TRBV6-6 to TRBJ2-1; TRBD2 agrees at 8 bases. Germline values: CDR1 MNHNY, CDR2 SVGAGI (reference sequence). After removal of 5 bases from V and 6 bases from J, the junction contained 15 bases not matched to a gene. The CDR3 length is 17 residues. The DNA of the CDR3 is TGTGCCAGCAGTGCCTCTCTAACACTAGCGGAACTCAATGAGCAGTTCTTC. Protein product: CASSASLTLAELNEQFF.

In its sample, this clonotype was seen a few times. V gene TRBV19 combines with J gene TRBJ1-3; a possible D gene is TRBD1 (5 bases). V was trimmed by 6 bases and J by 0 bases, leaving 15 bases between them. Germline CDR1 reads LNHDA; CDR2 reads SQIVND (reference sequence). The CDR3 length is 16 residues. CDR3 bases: TGTGCCAGTAGGGCTCGGGGGGAGAGCTCTGGAAACACCATATATTTT. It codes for CASRARGESSGNTIYF.

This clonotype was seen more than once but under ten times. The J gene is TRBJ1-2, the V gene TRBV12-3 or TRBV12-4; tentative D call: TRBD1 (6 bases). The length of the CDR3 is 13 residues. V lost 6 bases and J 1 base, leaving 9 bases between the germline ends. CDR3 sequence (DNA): TGTGCCAGCAGCCGGACAGTTAACTATGGCTACACCTTC. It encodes CASSRTVNYGYTF.

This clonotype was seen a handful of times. CDR3 DNA: TGTGCCAGCAGCTGGGACAGACCGAACACTGAAGCTTTCTTT. Translated: CASSWDRPNTEAFF. The J gene is TRBJ1-1, the V gene TRBV5-5; TRBD1 matches 7 bases. Losses at the gene ends were 3 bases for V and 1 base for J; bases not matched to a gene: 3. The germline gives CDR1 SGHKS, CDR2 YYEKEE (reference sequence). The CDR3 is 14 amino acids.

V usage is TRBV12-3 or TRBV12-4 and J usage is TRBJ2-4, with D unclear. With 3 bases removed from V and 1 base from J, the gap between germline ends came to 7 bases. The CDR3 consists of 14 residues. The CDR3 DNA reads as TGTGCCAGCAGTTTCTACGGGGCCAAAAACATTCAGTACTTC. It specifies CASSFYGAKNIQYF.

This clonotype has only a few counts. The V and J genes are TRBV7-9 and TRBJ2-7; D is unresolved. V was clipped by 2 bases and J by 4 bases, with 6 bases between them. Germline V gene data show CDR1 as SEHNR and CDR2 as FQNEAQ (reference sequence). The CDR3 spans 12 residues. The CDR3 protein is CASSLMEYEQYF. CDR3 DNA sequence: TGTGCCAGCAGCTTAATGGAATACGAGCAGTACTTC.

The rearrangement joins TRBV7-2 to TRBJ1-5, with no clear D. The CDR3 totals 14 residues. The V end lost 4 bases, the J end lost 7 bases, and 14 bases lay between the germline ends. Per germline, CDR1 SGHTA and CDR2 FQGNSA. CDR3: CASSYLRGRQPQHF. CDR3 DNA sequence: TGTGCCAGCAGCTATCTAAGAGGGAGACAGCCCCAGCATTTT.